The T cell receptor beta chain described here comes from a study of blood T cells in healthy people across ages. Study outcomes and limitations: Naive CD4+ cell counts and diversity both ran higher in long-lived than in aged donors. Roughly linear declines in TCR beta diversity per million T cells occurred with age.

Of note for this clonotype: What it binds is not known.

Primed by a sample-barcoded 5' primer and a J-beta primer mix, a second PCR proceeded for about 6 to 11 cycles. Each cDNA molecule was tagged by a template-switch adaptor that had 12 random nucleotides. Per sample, CDR3-containing paired-end reads numbered at least 3 million. TCRdb reprocessed the 5' RACE reads via MiXCR and lists one record per CDR3 protein. The sample contains over 950,000 distinct CDR3 sequences, roughly 51% of which appear only once. This CDR3 has 16 amino acids. Germline V gene data show CDR1 as MDHEN and CDR2 as SYDVKM. V was clipped by 5 bases and J by 8 bases; unmatched bases: 14.

The clonotype comes from a woman in her sixties in good health. This chain connects TRBV28 to TRBJ2-1; TRBD2 matches at 8 bases. The sequenced sample was blood. The DNA of the CDR3 is TGTGCCAGCAGTCCTATAGCGGGACTGGGGGGAGATGAGCAGTTCTTC. Its translation: CASSPIAGLGGDEQFF.